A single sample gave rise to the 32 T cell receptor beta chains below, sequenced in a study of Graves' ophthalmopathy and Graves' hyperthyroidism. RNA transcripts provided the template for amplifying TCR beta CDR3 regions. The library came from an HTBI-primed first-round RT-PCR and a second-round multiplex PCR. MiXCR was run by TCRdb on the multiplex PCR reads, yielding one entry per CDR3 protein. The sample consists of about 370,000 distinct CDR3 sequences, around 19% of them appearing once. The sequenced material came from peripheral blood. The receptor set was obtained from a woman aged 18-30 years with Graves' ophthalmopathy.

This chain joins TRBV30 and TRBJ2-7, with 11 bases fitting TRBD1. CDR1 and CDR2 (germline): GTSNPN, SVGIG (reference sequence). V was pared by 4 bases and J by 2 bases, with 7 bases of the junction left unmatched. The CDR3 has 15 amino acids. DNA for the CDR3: TGTGCCTGGAAGCGGGACAGGGGGACCACCTACGAGCAGTACTTC. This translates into CAWKRDRGTTYEQYF.

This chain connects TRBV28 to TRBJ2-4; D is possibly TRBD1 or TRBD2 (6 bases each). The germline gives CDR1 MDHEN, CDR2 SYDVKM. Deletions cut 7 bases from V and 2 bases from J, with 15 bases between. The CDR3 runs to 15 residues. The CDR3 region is CASIPGGETKNIQYF. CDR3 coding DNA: TGTGCCAGCATCCCCGGGGGCGAAACCAAAAACATTCAGTACTTC.

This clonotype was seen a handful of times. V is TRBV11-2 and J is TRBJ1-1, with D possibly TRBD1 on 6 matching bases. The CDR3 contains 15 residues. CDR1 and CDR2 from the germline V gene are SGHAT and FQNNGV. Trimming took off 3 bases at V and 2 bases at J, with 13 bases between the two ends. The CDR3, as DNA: TGTGCCAGCAGCTTCGGACAGAGCTACAACACTGAAGCTTTCTTT. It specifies CASSFGQSYNTEAFF.

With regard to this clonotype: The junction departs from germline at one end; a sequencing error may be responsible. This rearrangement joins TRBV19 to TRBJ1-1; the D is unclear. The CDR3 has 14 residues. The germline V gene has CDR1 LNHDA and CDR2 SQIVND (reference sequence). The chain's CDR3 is CASSMGGMNTEAFF. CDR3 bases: TGTGCCAGCAGTATGGGAGGCATGAACACTGAAGCTTTCTTT.

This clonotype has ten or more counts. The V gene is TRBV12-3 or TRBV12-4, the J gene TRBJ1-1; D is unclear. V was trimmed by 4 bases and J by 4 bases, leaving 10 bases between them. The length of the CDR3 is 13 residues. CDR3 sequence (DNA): TGTGCCAGCAGTTCAGAAGGTCGCACTGAAGCTTTCTTT. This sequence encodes CASSSEGRTEAFF.

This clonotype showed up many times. The CDR3 DNA reads as TGTGCCAGCAGAGTTAATTCCCCGCCAAGGACTAATTCACCCCTCCACTTT. This codes for CASRVNSPPRTNSPLHF. V is TRBV6-1 and J is TRBJ1-6; D is unclear. This CDR3 is built from 17 residues. The germline gives CDR1 MNHNS, CDR2 SASEGT. Trimming removed 6 bases at V and 6 bases at J, with 21 bases between.

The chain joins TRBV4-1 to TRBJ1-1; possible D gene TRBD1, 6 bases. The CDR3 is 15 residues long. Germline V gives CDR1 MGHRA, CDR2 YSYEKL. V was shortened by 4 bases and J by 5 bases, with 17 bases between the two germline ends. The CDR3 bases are TGCGCCAGCAGCCCGAGGACAGTGGTTGGGACTGAAGCTTTCTTT. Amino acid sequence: CASSPRTVVGTEAFF.

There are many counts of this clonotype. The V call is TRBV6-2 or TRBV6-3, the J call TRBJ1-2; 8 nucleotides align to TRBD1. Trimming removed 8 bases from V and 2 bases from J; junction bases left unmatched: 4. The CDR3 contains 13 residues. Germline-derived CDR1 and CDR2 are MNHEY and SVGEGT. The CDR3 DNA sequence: TGTGCCAGCCTAGGGGACAGGAACTATGGCTACACCTTC. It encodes CASLGDRNYGYTF.

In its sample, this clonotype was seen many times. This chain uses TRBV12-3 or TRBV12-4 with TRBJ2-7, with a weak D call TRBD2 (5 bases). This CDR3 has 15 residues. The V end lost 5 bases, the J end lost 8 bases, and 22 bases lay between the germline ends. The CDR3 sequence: CASSKKDFPFVQQYF. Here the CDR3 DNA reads TGTGCCAGCAGTAAAAAGGACTTCCCATTTGTGCAGCAGTACTTC.

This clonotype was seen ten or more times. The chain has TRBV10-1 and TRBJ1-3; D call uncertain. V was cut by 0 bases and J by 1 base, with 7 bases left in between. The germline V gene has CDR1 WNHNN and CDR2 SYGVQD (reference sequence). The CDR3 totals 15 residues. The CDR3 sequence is CASSESEGSGNTIYF. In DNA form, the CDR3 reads TGCGCCAGCAGTGAGTCGGAAGGTTCTGGAAACACCATATATTTT.

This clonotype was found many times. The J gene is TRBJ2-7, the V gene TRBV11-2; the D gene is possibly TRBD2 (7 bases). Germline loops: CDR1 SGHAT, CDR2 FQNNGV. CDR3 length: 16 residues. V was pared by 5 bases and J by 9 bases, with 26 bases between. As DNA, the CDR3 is TGTGCCAGCAGCACCGAGGCGGGGGCGCCCCTTCCTAGGCAGTACTTC. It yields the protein CASSTEAGAPLPRQYF.

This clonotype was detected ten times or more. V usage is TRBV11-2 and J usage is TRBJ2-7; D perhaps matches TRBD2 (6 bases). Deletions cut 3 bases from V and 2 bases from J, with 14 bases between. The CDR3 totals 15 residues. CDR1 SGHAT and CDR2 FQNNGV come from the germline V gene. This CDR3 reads CASSLTPGLTYEQYF. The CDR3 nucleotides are TGTGCCAGCAGCTTGACGCCGGGACTCACCTACGAGCAGTACTTC.

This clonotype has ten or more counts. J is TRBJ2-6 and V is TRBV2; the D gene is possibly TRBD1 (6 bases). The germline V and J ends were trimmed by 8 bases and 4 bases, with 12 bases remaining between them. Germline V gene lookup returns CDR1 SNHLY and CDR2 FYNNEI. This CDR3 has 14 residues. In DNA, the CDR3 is TGTGCCAGCGTTCACAGGGCAGGGGCCAACGTCCTGACTTTC. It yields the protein CASVHRAGANVLTF.

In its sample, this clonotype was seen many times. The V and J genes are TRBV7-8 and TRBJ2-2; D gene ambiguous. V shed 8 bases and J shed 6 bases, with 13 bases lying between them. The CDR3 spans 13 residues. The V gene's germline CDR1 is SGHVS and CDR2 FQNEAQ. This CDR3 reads CASGLGSSGELFF. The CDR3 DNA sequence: TGTGCCAGCGGGCTTGGGTCCTCCGGGGAGCTGTTTTTT.

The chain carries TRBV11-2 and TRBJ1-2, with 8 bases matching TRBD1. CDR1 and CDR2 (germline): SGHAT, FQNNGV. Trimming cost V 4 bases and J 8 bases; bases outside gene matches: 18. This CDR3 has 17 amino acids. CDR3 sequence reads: CASSSGGDRIDLFGYTF. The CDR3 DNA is TGTGCCAGCAGCTCCGGGGGGGACAGGATTGATCTCTTCGGCTACACCTTC.

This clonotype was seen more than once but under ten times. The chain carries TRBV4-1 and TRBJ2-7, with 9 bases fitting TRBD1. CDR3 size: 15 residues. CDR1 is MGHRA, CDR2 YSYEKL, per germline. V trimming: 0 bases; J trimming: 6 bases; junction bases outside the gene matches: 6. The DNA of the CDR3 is TGCGCCAGCAGCCAAGACGGGACAGGGTATTTCGAGCAGTACTTC. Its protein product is CASSQDGTGYFEQYF.

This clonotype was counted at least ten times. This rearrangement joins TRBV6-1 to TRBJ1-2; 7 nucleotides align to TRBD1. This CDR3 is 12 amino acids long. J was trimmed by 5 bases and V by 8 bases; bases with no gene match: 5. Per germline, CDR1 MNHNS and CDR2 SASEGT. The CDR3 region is CASGGQEYGYTF. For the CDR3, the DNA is TGTGCCAGCGGCGGACAGGAGTATGGCTACACCTTC.

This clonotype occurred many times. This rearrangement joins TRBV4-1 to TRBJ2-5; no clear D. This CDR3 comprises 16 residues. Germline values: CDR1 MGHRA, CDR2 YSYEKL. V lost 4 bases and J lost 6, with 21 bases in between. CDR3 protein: CASSPFQEMTGKTQYF. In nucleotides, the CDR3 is TGCGCCAGCAGCCCATTCCAGGAGATGACTGGAAAGACCCAGTACTTC.

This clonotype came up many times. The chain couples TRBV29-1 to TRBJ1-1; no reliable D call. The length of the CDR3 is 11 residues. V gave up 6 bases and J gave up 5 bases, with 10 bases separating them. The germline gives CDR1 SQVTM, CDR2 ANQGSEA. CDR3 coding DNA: TGCAGCGTCCGTGGGGTGACTGAAGCTTTCTTT. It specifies CSVRGVTEAFF. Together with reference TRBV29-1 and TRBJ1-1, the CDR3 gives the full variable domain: SAVISQKPSRDICQRGTSLTIQCQVDSQVTMMFWYRQQPGQSLTLIATANQGSEATYESGFVIDKFPISRPNLTFSTLTVSNMSPEDSSIYLCSVRGVTEAFFGQGTRLTVV.

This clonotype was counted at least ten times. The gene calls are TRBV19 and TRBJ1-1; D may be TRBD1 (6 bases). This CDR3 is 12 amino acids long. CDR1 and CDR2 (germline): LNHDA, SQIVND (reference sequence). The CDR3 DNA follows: TGTGCGGCGGGGGGGCGAGGCACTGAAGCTTTCTTT. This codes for CAAGGRGTEAFF.

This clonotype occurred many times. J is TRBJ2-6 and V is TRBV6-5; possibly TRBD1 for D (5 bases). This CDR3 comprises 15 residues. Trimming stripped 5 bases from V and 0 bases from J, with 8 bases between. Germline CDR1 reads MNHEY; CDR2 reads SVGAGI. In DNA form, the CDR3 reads TGTGCCAGCAGTCACGACAGCTCTGGGGCCAACGTCCTGACTTTC. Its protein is CASSHDSSGANVLTF.

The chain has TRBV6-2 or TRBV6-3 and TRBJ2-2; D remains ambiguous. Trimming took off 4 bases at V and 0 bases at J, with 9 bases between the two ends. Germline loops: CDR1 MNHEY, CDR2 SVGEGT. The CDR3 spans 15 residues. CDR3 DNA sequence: TGTGCCAGCAGTTTTGCCCCAGCGAACACCGGGGAGCTGTTTTTT. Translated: CASSFAPANTGELFF.

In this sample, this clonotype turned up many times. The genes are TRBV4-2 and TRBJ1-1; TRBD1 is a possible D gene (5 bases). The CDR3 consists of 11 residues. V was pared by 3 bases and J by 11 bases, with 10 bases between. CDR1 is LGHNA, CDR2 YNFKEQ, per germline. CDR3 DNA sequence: TGTGCCAGCAGCCACACCCGGGGGGCTTTCTTT. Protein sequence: CASSHTRGAFF.

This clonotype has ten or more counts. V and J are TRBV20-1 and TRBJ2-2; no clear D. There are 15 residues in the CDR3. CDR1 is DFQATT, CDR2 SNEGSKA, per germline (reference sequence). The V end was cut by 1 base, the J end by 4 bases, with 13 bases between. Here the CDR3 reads CSARAGQVGTGELFF. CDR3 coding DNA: TGCAGTGCTAGAGCTGGCCAGGTCGGCACCGGGGAGCTGTTTTTT.

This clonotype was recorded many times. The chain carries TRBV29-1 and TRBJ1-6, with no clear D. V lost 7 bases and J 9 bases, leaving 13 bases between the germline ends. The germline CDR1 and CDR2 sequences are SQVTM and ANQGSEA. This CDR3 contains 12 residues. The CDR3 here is CSAITDGSPLHF. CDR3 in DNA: TGCAGCGCGATCACTGATGGTTCACCCCTCCACTTT.

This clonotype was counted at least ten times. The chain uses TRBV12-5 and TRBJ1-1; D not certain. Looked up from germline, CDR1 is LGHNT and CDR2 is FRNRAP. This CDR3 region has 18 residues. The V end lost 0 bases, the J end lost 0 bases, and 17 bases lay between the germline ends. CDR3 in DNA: TGTGCTAGTGGTTTGGTACCAGATGGTACAGCGCTGAACACTGAAGCTTTCTTT. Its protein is CASGLVPDGTALNTEAFF.

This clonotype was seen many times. This CDR3 is CASRMITGELFF. CDR3 sequence (DNA): TGCGCCAGCAGAATGATAACCGGGGAGCTGTTTTTT. The chain links TRBV10-2 to TRBJ2-2; D not certain. There are 12 residues in the CDR3. Between the trimmed V and J ends, which lost 6 bases and 5 bases, there was a span of 7 bases. Germline CDR1 reads WSHSY; CDR2 reads SAAADI.

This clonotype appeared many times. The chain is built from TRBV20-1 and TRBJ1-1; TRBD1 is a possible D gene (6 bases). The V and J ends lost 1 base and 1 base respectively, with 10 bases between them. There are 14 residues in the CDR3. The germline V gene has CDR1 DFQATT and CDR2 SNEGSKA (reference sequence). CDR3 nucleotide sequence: TGCAGTGCTAGAGCACTACAGGGGAACACTGAAGCTTTCTTT. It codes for CSARALQGNTEAFF.

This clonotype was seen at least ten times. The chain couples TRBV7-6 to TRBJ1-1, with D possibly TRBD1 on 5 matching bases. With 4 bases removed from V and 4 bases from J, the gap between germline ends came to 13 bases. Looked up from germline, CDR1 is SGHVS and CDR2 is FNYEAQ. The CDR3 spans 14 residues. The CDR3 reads CASSSRQGGTEAFF. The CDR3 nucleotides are TGTGCCAGCAGCTCGCGGCAGGGCGGCACTGAAGCTTTCTTT.

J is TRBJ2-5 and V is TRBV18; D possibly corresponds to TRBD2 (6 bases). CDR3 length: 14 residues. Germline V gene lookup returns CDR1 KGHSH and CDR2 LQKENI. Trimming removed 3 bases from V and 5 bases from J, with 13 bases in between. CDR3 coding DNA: TGTGCCAGCTCACCGCTAGGGACTTTGGAGACCCAGTACTTC. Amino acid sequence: CASSPLGTLETQYF. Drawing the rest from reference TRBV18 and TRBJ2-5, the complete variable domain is NAGVMQNPRHLVRRRGQEARLRCSPMKGHSHVYWYRQLPEEGLKFMVYLQKENIIDESGMPKERFSAEFPKEGPSILRIQQVVRGDSAAYFCASSPLGTLETQYFGPGTRLLVL.

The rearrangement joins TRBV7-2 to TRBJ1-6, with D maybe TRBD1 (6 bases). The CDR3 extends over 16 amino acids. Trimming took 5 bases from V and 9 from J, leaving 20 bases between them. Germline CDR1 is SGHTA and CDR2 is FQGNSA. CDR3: CASSPMLRGRGSPLHF. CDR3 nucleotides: TGTGCCAGCAGCCCAATGCTCAGGGGCAGGGGTTCACCCCTCCACTTT.

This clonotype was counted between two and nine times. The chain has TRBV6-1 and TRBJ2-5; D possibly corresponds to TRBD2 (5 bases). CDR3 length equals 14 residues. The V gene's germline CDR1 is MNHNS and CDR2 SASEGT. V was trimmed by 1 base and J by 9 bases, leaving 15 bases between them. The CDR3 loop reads CASSEDGNRMAQYF. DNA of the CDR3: TGTGCCAGCAGTGAAGACGGGAATCGAATGGCCCAGTACTTC.